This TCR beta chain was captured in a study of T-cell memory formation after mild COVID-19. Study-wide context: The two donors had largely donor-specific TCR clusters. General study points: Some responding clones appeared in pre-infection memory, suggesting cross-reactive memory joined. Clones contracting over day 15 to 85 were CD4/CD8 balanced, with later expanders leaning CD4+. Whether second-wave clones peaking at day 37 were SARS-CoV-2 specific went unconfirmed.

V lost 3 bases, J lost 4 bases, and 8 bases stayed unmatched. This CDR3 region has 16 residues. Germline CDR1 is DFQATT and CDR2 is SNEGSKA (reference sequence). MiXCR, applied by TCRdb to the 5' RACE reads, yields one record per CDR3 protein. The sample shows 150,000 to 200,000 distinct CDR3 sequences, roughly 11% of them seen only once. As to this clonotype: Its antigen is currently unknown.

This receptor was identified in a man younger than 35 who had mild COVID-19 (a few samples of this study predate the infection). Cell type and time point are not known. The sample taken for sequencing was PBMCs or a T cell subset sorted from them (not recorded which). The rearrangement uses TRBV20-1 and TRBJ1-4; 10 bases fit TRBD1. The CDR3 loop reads CSASGTGDSGNEKLFF. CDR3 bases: TGCAGTGCTAGTGGGACAGGGGATTCGGGTAATGAAAAACTGTTTTTT.